This T cell receptor beta chain is drawn from a study of T cell responses to AZD1222 COVID-19 vaccine. The study's findings and limits: Just 5 to 7 AZD1222 recipients were seropositive at baseline. Repertoires were obtained only post-peak T cell response. Clonal diversity may have been underestimated, and the donors were mostly white British, with more females than males.

Libraries were prepared by immunoSEQ multiplex PCR; TCRdb keeps only in-frame clonotypes and omits some of them. The data contain fewer than 100,000 clones, roughly 87% of them singletons. Second-dose recipients at about 4 or about 12 weeks were treated as one pooled group. As to this clone: Its antigen is not known.

The CDR3 runs 13 residues. V shed 3 bases and J shed 0 bases, with 6 bases lying between them. The germline V gene has CDR1 LGHDT and CDR2 YNNKEL (reference sequence). Sequencing was performed on peripheral blood, taken 28 days after the second AZD1222 dose. The chain uses TRBV3-1 (or the pseudogene TRBV3-2) and TRBJ2-7; no clear D. This sequence was found in an adult who received the AZD1222 COVID-19 vaccine. CDR3 region: CASSQRISYEQYF. The CDR3 region has the DNA TGTGCCAGCAGCCAGAGGATCTCCTACGAGCAGTACTTC.